The rows below give T cell receptor beta chains drawn from one sample of a study of OX40 agonist ivuxolimab in advanced cancers. The repertoire was sequenced with immunoSEQ multiplex PCR; TCRdb's copy has only in-frame clones and lacks some. The sample has around 79,000 clones, about nine tenths seen once. The source material was CD4+ or CD8+ T cells sorted from blood, sampled in a trial of the OX40 agonist ivuxolimab. Receptors originate from an adult with an advanced solid tumor such as melanoma, head and neck, liver or kidney cancer. The CDR3 runs from the conserved cysteine through the conserved F or W. Each record gives: J gene, V gene, D gene, clone size, CDR3 DNA, CDR3 protein. A D gene is named only where the DNA matches it firmly. Clone size appears in some rows only: once, few, many, or a class for an expanded clone.

TRBJ1-3,TRBV5-1,NA,once,TGCGCCAGCAGCTTGGATCCGGGGCCCTCTGGAAACACCATATATTTT,CASSLDPGPSGNTIYF
TRBJ2-7,TRBV5-1,TRBD2,NA,TGCGCCAGCAGCAGGACTAGCGGGGGAGTCTACGAGCAGTACTTC,CASSRTSGGVYEQYF
TRBJ1-1,TRBV29-1,NA,NA,TGCAGCGCCCGGCGGGGGGGCGAGGACACTGAAGCTTTCTTT,CSARRGGEDTEAFF
TRBJ2-3,TRBV7-2,TRBD1,NA,TGTGCCAGCAGCTTAAGGCAGGGGGCTGGAGATACGCAGTATTTT,CASSLRQGAGDTQYF
TRBJ2-6,TRBV6-6,NA,NA,TGTGCCAGCAGTCACGGACGGTCCTCTGGGGCCAACGTCCTGACTTTC,CASSHGRSSGANVLTF
TRBJ1-5,TRBV27,NA,NA,TGTGCCAGCAGTTTACTGGGTAATCAGCCCCAGCATTTT,CASSLLGNQPQHF
TRBJ1-5,TRBV7-2,NA,NA,TGTGCCAGCAGCTTAGTAGGGGCAGGCAGCAATCAGCCCCAGCATTTT,CASSLVGAGSNQPQHF
TRBJ2-5,TRBV6-5,NA,NA,TGTGCCAGCAGTTACTCGACTTCTAGCGCGGGGTACTTC,CASSYSTSSAGYF
TRBJ2-5,TRBV7-2,NA,NA,TGTGCCAGCAGCTTAATCGGAATGGGAGAGACCCAGTACTTC,CASSLIGMGETQYF
TRBJ1-1,TRBV5-1,NA,NA,TGCGCCAGCAGCTTGGGGACAGTGAACACTGAAGCTTTCTTT,CASSLGTVNTEAFF
TRBJ2-2,TRBV5-5,NA,NA,TGTGCCAGCAGCCCCGGGAGTCAGGGCGGGGAGCTGTTTTTT,CASSPGSQGGELFF
TRBJ1-1,TRBV6-5,NA,NA,TGTGCCAGCAGACCCCCGATGGGACAGAACACTGAAGCTTTCTTT,CASRPPMGQNTEAFF
TRBJ2-7,TRBV7-2,NA,NA,TGTGCCAGCAGCCCCGGGGCGGAGCAGTACTTC,CASSPGAEQYF
TRBJ2-2,TRBV5-6,NA,NA,TGTGCCAGCAGCTTGGCTGGCAGGAACACCGGGGAGCTGTTTTTT,CASSLAGRNTGELFF
TRBJ1-3,TRBV7-2,NA,NA,TGTGCCAGCAGCCCCACCGGAAACACCATATATTTT,CASSPTGNTIYF
TRBJ2-7,TRBV1,NA,NA,TGCACCAGCAGCTCAGGTCGGGAAAGGTACGAGCAGTACTTC,CTSSSGRERYEQYF
TRBJ2-2,TRBV7-7,NA,NA,TGTGCCAGCAGCTTAGGGCAGGGGGGAACCGGGGAGCTGTTTTTT,CASSLGQGGTGELFF
TRBJ1-2,TRBV6-5,TRBD1,NA,TGTGCCAGCAGTTACTCCACGACAGGGTTGGGCTACACCTTC,CASSYSTTGLGYTF
TRBJ1-5,TRBV5-1,NA,NA,TGCGCCAGCAGCTTTGACGGATACAATCAGCCCCAGCATTTT,CASSFDGYNQPQHF
TRBJ1-1,TRBV7-9,NA,NA,TGTGCCAGCAGCACTTGGACGCTAAAGAATGAAGCTTTCTTT,CASSTWTLKNEAFF
TRBJ2-2,TRBV28,TRBD1,NA,TGTGCCAGTAGCCCAGGGGGTCCCGGGGAGCTGTTTTTT,CASSPGGPGELFF